A single sample gave rise to the 10 T cell receptor beta chains below, sequenced in a study of blood T cell repertoires in COVID-19. TCRdb keeps only in-frame clones here, not all; method: immunoSEQ multiplex PCR. This repertoire shows fewer than 110,000 clones, around 84% found once; its top ten account for about 1.8%. Sequencing was performed on peripheral blood. The receptors were gathered from an older woman with active or convalescent COVID-19.

The chain is built from TRBV2 and TRBJ2-7; TRBD1 might be the D (6 bases). V lost 6 bases to trimming and J lost 3 bases, with 15 bases between them. The CDR3 runs to 14 residues. From germline, CDR1 is SNHLY and CDR2 FYNNEI. The chain's CDR3 is CASSIPDRNYEQYF. CDR3 DNA: TGTGCCAGCAGCATTCCGGACAGAAACTACGAGCAGTACTTC.

The CDR3 protein is CASSIVAGGLNQPQHF. The CDR3 coding sequence is TGTGCCAGTAGTATTGTGGCAGGGGGCCTCAATCAGCCCCAGCATTTT. The V and J genes are TRBV19 and TRBJ1-5; the match to TRBD1 covers 8 bases. V shed 3 bases and J 3 bases; nucleotides not matched to a gene: 7. The CDR3 length is 16 residues. Germline lookup yields CDR1 LNHDA and CDR2 SQIVND (reference sequence).

The CDR3: CASSITGTSYEQYF. The CDR3 nucleotides read TGTGCCAGCAGCATCACCGGGACATCCTACGAGCAGTACTTC. J is TRBJ2-7 and V is TRBV6-5; D is possibly TRBD1 (6 bases). V was shortened by 6 bases and J by 1 base, with 13 bases between the two germline ends. CDR1 and CDR2 (germline): MNHEY, SVGAGI. This CDR3 has 14 residues.

The V gene is TRBV5-1, the J gene TRBJ1-1; D not certain. The CDR3 length is 13 residues. V lost 4 bases to trimming and J lost 11 bases, with 18 bases between them. Germline values: CDR1 SGHRS, CDR2 YFSETQ. The CDR3 DNA follows: TGCGCCAGCAGCCAGCCGGGGATCCTTGAGGCTTTCTTT. Protein sequence: CASSQPGILEAFF. The full variable domain, with the rest looked up from reference TRBV5-1 and TRBJ1-1, is KAGVTQTPRYLIKTRGQQVTLSCSPISGHRSVSWYQQTPGQGLQFLFEYFSETQRNKGNFPGRFSGRQFSNSRSEMNVSTLELGDSALYLCASSQPGILEAFFGQGTRLTVV.

The J gene is TRBJ2-1, the V gene TRBV6-2 or TRBV6-3; the D is unclear. Germline V lookup: CDR1 MNHEY, CDR2 SVGEGT. V lost 4 bases and J 3 bases, leaving 4 bases between the germline ends. CDR3 length: 12 amino acids. As DNA, the CDR3 is TGTGCCAGCAGTTCCCTCTACAATGAGCAGTTCTTC. It encodes CASSSLYNEQFF.

The rearrangement joins TRBV28 to TRBJ1-4; D is unclear. Trimming cost V 1 base and J 0 bases, with 9 bases left between them. Germline V gene lookup returns CDR1 MDHEN and CDR2 SYDVKM. The CDR3 runs to 16 residues. The CDR3 nucleotides are TGTGCCAGCAGTTTATCGGGGATTGCAACTAATGAAAAACTGTTTTTT. Encoded protein: CASSLSGIATNEKLFF.

CDR3 nucleotides: TGCGCCAGCAGCCAAGTTGCGGGAGGCATTACCGGGGAGCTGTTTTTT. Protein product: CASSQVAGGITGELFF. This chain connects TRBV4-3 to TRBJ2-2, with 8 bases aligning to TRBD2. The V and J ends lost 1 base and 5 bases, in that order; junction bases with no gene match: 6. The CDR3 is 16 amino acids. CDR1 and CDR2 (germline): LGHNA, YSLEER.

In this sample, this clone turned up once. V is TRBV28 and J is TRBJ1-1, with D unresolved. Trimming removed 3 bases at V and 1 base at J, with 15 bases between. Germline V gene lookup returns CDR1 MDHEN and CDR2 SYDVKM. The CDR3 sequence is 16 residues long. The CDR3 region is CASSFRGELTNTEAFF. CDR3 coding DNA: TGTGCCAGCAGTTTTCGCGGGGAATTGACGAACACTGAAGCTTTCTTT.

V usage is TRBV27 and J usage is TRBJ2-7; a weak D match, TRBD2 (6 bases). Germline V gene data show CDR1 as MNHEY and CDR2 as SMNVEV (reference sequence). The V gene lost 5 bases and the J gene lost 5 bases, with 16 bases spanning the gap. The CDR3 has 14 residues. The chain's CDR3 is CASSPGTGADEQYF. CDR3 in DNA: TGTGCCAGCAGTCCCGGTACGGGAGCTGACGAGCAGTACTTC.

The CDR3 DNA reads as TGTGCCAGCAGCTATTCAGGGGATACGCAGTATTTT. Its translation is CASSYSGDTQYF. This chain uses TRBV7-3 with TRBJ2-3; D is possibly TRBD1 (5 bases). The germline V and J ends were trimmed by 4 bases and 6 bases, with 8 bases remaining between them. Germline values: CDR1 SGHTA, CDR2 FQGTGA. The CDR3 totals 12 residues. Based on the CDR3 plus reference TRBV7-3 and TRBJ2-3, the full variable domain is GAGVSQTPSNKVTEKGKYVELRCDPISGHTALYWYRQSLGQGPEFLIYFQGTGAADDSGLPNDRFFAVRPEGSVSTLKIQRTERGDSAVYLCASSYSGDTQYFGPGTRLTVL.